This TCR beta chain was recorded in a study of CD8 T cells in Susac syndrome. The CDR3 extends over 16 amino acids. The germline gives CDR1 MGHRA, CDR2 YSYEKL. Trimming left V 1 base short and J 4 bases short, with 15 bases between. The CD8+ and CD4+ T cells were isolated magnetically using a negative isolation approach, whereas the TEMRA cells were enriched by FACS. Reverse transcription of about 0.5 to 1 ug RNA used random hexamers. Amplification of TCR beta CDR3 used immunoSEQ multiplex PCR across 54 Vbeta and 13 Jbeta. TCRdb redid the calling of the immunoSEQ multiplex PCR reads with MiXCR, one entry per CDR3 protein. Among about 170,000 distinct CDR3 sequences, over 85% were seen once, and the ten largest hold under 0.095%.

The J gene is TRBJ2-3, the V gene TRBV4-1; a possible D gene is TRBD2 (6 bases). The TCR sequence derives from a human donor with multiple sclerosis. Material for sequencing was CD4+ T cells from PBMCs. The CDR3 region has the DNA TGCGCCAGCAGCCAAGCGGCGGGAAATAAAGCAGATACGCAGTATTTT. Protein sequence: CASSQAAGNKADTQYF.